These T cell receptor beta chains were read from a single sample in a study of cytomegalovirus exposure and HLA in healthy donors. The assay was immunoSEQ multiplex PCR, and TCRdb's table has in-frame clones only and misses some. In the table there are approximately 120,000 clones, 89% of which are singletons. Sequencing input: PBMCs. These receptors were collected from a woman aged 18-29 years in good health and CMV-seronegative. Each CDR3 is given with its conserved first and last residue. D genes are given only for firm matches. Clone size is not always given. Where it is, it says once, few, many or a class for expanded clones.

v_gene	j_gene	abundance	d_gene	CDR3nt	CDR3aa
TRBV6-6	TRBJ2-2	.	TRBD2	TGTGCCAGCAGCGGAACGACTAGCGGAAACACCGGGGAGCTGTTTTTT	CASSGTTSGNTGELFF
TRBV5-1	TRBJ1-3	.	TRBD1	TGCGCCAGCAGCCAGGACAGGCTCGACCCAACCCGTGGAAACACCATATATTTT	CASSQDRLDPTRGNTIYF
TRBV6-1	TRBJ2-2	.	.	TGTGCCAGCAGTGGTCGGGGTCCAACCGGGGAGCTGTTTTTT	CASSGRGPTGELFF
TRBV4-2	TRBJ2-1	.	TRBD2	TGTGCCAGCAGCCAAGATCTAGCGGGAGGCCTCAGTTATGGGCAGTTCTTC	CASSQDLAGGLSYGQFF
TRBV12-1	TRBJ2-3	.	.	TGTGCCAGCAGCTTTTGGGCAGGGAGCACAGATACGCAGTATTTT	CASSFWAGSTDTQYF
TRBV18	TRBJ2-7	once	TRBD1	TGTGCCAGCTCACTAACAGGGGACCCCGAGAATTGCGAGCAGTACTTC	CASSLTGDPENCEQYF
TRBV19	TRBJ1-2	.	.	TGTGCCAGTAGTATCGGTGGGAGGGCTAACTATGGCTACACCTTC	CASSIGGRANYGYTF
TRBV11-2	TRBJ2-5	.	TRBD2	TGTGCCAGCAGCTCCGGACTAGCGGGAGAAGAGACCCAGTACTTC	CASSSGLAGEETQYF
TRBV4-2	TRBJ2-7	few	.	TGTGCCAGCAGCCAAGGTTGGGCGCCTCAATACGAGCAGTACTTC	CASSQGWAPQYEQYF
TRBV5-1	TRBJ2-1	.	.	TGCGCCAGCAGCGCTACTAATGGCGGGATCAATGAGCAGTTCTTC	CASSATNGGINEQFF
TRBV29-1	TRBJ2-2	.	TRBD2	TGCAGCGTCGACGGACTAGCGGGAGCCACCGGGGAGCTGTTTTTT	CSVDGLAGATGELFF
TRBV5-6	TRBJ2-3	once	.	TGTGCCAGCAGCGAGCCAACGGTTAGCACAGATACGCAGTATTTT	CASSEPTVSTDTQYF
TRBV13	TRBJ2-1	.	.	TGTGCCAGCAGCTTCAACAATGAGCAGTTCTTC	CASSFNNEQFF
TRBV4-1	TRBJ2-7	.	.	TGCGCCAGCAGCCAAACACTTGGCAGGGCTGGAGAGCAGTACTTC	CASSQTLGRAGEQYF
TRBV5-1	TRBJ1-1	few	.	TGCGCCAGCAGGACACCTCCGAACACTGAAGCTTTCTTT	CASRTPPNTEAFF
TRBV9	TRBJ1-1	once	.	TGTGCCAGCAGCGTTTTTGGACAGCCTGAAGCTTTCTTT	CASSVFGQPEAFF
TRBV28	TRBJ2-7	once	TRBD1	TGTGCCAGCAGTTTTACCGGGACAGGCTCCTACGAGCAGTACTTC	CASSFTGTGSYEQYF
TRBV5-1	TRBJ2-7	.	.	TGCGCCAGCAGCTTGGCCGGTAGCGGATCCTACGAGCAGTACTTC	CASSLAGSGSYEQYF
TRBV11-3	TRBJ2-7	.	.	TGTGCCAGCAGCTTCTGGCAGACAGTCGAGCAGTACTTC	CASSFWQTVEQYF
TRBV29-1	TRBJ2-1	few	TRBD1	TGCAGCGTTAGTACCGGGACAGGGGATTACAATGAGCAGTTCTTC	CSVSTGTGDYNEQFF
TRBV29-1	TRBJ1-2	.	TRBD1	TGCAGCGTTCCCGGGACAGGGGATGGCTACACCTTC	CSVPGTGDGYTF
TRBV6-5	TRBJ1-3	.	.	TGTGCCAGCGCGGCGGGAACCTCTGGAAACACCATATATTTT	CASAAGTSGNTIYF
TRBV12-5	TRBJ2-7	once	.	TGTGCTAGTGCCCAGGGTAAGGACGAGCAGTACTTC	CASAQGKDEQYF
TRBV5-1	TRBJ2-3	.	.	TGCGCCAGCAGCAGGATGGAGAACACGCGCACAGATACGCAGTATTTT	CASSRMENTRTDTQYF
TRBV29-1	TRBJ2-7	.	.	TGCAGCGTTGCACAGGGAGACGAGCAGTACTTC	CSVAQGDEQYF
TRBV29-1	TRBJ1-5	few	TRBD1	TGCAGCGCCGGGACAGGGCACAATCAGCCCCAGCATTTT	CSAGTGHNQPQHF
TRBV7-8	TRBJ1-5	.	.	TGTGCCAGCAGCTTATCCCGTGGCAATCAGCCCCAGCATTTT	CASSLSRGNQPQHF
TRBV10-1	TRBJ2-7	.	TRBD2	TGCGCCAGCAGTGACCTTAGCGGGAGCGGCTACGAGCAGTACTTC	CASSDLSGSGYEQYF
TRBV2	TRBJ2-6	.	.	TGTGCCAGCAAGGTATCAGGTATAGGGGCCAACGTCCTGACTTTC	CASKVSGIGANVLTF
TRBV18	TRBJ2-1	.	TRBD2	TGTGCCAGCTCACCGGGACTAGCGGGAGATGAGCAGTTCTTC	CASSPGLAGDEQFF
TRBV12-5	TRBJ2-3	.	TRBD2	TGTGCTAGTGGTCTTGGACTAGCGAGCACAGATACGCAGTATTTT	CASGLGLASTDTQYF
TRBV2	TRBJ1-1	.	TRBD1	TGTGCCAGCAGTGGGAAGCGGGACAGGGGGAACACTGAAGCTTTCTTT	CASSGKRDRGNTEAFF
TRBV6-5	TRBJ2-3	once	.	TGTGCCAGCAGCCCCACCAGGGGAACAGATACGCAGTATTTT	CASSPTRGTDTQYF
TRBV6-6	TRBJ2-4	.	.	TGTGCCAGCAGCCCCGTCCACATTCAGTACTTC	CASSPVHIQYF
TRBV6-4	TRBJ1-1	.	.	TGTGCCAGCGGGGGGTCCTACACTGAAGCTTTCTTT	CASGGSYTEAFF
TRBV6-1	TRBJ2-5	.	.	TGTGCCAGCAGTGGCCCCAGGGGTGGAGAGACCCAGTACTTC	CASSGPRGGETQYF
TRBV19	TRBJ2-7	.	.	TGTGCCAGTAGTATCGACCTCCAGGGTTACGAGCAGTACTTC	CASSIDLQGYEQYF
TRBV19	TRBJ2-3	.	.	TGTGCCAGTAGTTATCTGGATACGCAGTATTTT	CASSYLDTQYF
TRBV10-3	TRBJ2-1	.	.	TGTGCCACACTGGCTCCGGCGGGCAATGAGCAGTTCTTC	CATLAPAGNEQFF
TRBV9	TRBJ2-1	.	TRBD2	TGTGCCAGCAGCGTAGAGGCTTCGGCGACTAGCGGCTACAATGAGCAGTTCTTC	CASSVEASATSGYNEQFF